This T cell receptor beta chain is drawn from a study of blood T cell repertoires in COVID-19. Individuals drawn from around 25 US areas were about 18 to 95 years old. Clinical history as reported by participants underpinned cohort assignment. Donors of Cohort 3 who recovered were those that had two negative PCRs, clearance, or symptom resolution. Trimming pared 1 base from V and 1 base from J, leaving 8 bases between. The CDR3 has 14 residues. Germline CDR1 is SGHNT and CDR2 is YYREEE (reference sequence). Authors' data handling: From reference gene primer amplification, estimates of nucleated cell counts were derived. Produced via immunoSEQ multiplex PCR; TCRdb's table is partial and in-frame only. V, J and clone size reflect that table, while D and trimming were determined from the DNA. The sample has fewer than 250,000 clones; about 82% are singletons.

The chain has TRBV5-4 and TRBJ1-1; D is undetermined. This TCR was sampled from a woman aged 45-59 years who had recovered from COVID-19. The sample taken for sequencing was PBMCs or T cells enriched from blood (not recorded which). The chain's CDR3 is CASSLPDKNTEAFF. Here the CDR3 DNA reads TGTGCCAGCAGCTTGCCCGACAAGAACACTGAAGCTTTCTTT.